This T cell receptor beta chain derives from a study of shared clonotypes between healthy human individuals. Study at large: Donors were a couple of women and three men aged 18 to 49.

Method: immunoSEQ multiplex PCR; TCRdb's copy keeps in-frame clones and lacks some. The sample contains 2.3 million or so clones, approximately 93% of which appear only once. The CDR3 is 15 amino acids. The V gene's germline CDR1 is SNHLY and CDR2 FYNNEI. The trim removed 6 bases at V and 6 bases at J, leaving 12 bases unmatched. The study drew its donors from healthy HIV-negative adults without recent acute infections or vaccinations. Adults of Caucasian background living in Nashville, Tennessee made up all donors. The rearrangement links TRBV2 to TRBJ2-7; 9 nucleotides agree with TRBD1. The specimen was naive CD4+ T cells from PBMCs. Subset given: CD45RA+ positively selected. This clonotype originated in a man between 18 and 29 years old in good health. Some clones in this sample may be carry-over from other donors' samples. This CDR3 reads CASRTPEGQGFEQYF. The CDR3 DNA reads as TGTGCCAGCAGGACTCCAGAGGGACAGGGCTTCGAGCAGTACTTC.